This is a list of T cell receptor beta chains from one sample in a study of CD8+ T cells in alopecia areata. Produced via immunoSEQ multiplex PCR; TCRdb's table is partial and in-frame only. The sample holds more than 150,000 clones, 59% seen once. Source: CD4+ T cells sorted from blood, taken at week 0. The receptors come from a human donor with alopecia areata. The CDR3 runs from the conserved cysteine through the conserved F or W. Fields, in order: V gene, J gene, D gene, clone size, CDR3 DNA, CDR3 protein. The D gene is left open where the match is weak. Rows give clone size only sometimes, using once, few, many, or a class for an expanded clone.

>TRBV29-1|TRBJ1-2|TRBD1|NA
TGCAGCGTTGAACCTCGGGACAGGGGGCTCTATGGCTACACCTTC
CSVEPRDRGLYGYTF
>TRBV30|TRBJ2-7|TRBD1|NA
TGTGCCTGGGGGACAGGGTGGTTCTACGAGCAGTACTTC
CAWGTGWFYEQYF
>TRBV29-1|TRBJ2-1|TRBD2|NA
TGCAGCTCTTCGGGGTCAGCGGGGTTGTACAATGAGCAGTTCTTC
CSSSGSAGLYNEQFF
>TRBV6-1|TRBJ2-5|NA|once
TGTGCCAGCAGCGGAGGCGGTCAAGAGACCCAGTACTTC
CASSGGGQETQYF
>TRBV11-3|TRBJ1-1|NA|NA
TGTGCCAGCAGGCAGCTGACCACCTCGTCCGGTGAAGCTTTCTTT
CASRQLTTSSGEAFF
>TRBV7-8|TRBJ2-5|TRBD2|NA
TGTGCCAGCAGCTTACCGACTAGCGGGGGGGCCTTGACCCAGTACTTC
CASSLPTSGGALTQYF
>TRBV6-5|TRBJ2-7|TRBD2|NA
TGTGCCAGCAGCCGGGGCGGGGGCTCCTACGAGCAGTACTTC
CASSRGGGSYEQYF
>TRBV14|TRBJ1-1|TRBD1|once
TGTGCCAGCAGCATGCGGACAGGGAGGGGGACTGAAGCTTTCTTT
CASSMRTGRGTEAFF
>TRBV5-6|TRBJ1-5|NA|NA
TGTGCCAGCAGCGACGGACAACCAAATCAGCCCCAGCATTTT
CASSDGQPNQPQHF
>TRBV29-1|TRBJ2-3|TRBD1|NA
TGCAGCGTTGGGGGGACAGGGAACGCAGATACGCAGTATTTT
CSVGGTGNADTQYF
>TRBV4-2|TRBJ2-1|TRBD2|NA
TGTGCCAGCAGCTTGACTAGCGGGGGGGCCGGAAGCTACAATGAGCAGTTCTTC
CASSLTSGGAGSYNEQFF
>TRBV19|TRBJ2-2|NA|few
TGTGCCAGTCACCCTAGAGACACCGGGGAGCTGTTTTTT
CASHPRDTGELFF
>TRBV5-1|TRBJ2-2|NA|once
TGCGCCAGCAGCCCCGGACAGCCCATCAACACCGGGGAGCTGTTTTTT
CASSPGQPINTGELFF
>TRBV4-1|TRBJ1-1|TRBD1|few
TGCGCCAGCAGCCCGAACGGACAGGGGATGGGGACTGAAGCTTTCTTT
CASSPNGQGMGTEAFF
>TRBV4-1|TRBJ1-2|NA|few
TGCGCCAGCAGCCAACCGGGACGGAGCATCTATGGCTACACCTTC
CASSQPGRSIYGYTF
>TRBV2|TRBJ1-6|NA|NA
TGTGCCAGCAGTGCAACAACAGGGACTTCACCCCTCCACTTT
CASSATTGTSPLHF
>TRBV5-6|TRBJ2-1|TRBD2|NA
TGTGCCAGCACCCCCCTCCTGACGGGGCGGGGGGGCCACAATGAGCAGTTCTTC
CASTPLLTGRGGHNEQFF
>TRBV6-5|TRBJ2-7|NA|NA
TGTGCCAGCAGTTACTCCCCCACCAGGGAGCAATACTTC
CASSYSPTREQYF
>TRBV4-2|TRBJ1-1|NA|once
TGTGCCAGCAGCCAACATAGAGATGAAGCTTTCTTT
CASSQHRDEAFF
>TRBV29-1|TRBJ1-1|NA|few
TGCAGCGTGGGGGGTTTGAACACTGAAGCTTTCTTT
CSVGGLNTEAFF
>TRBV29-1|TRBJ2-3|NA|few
TGCAGTTCGATGGGGGATACGCAGTATTTT
CSSMGDTQYF
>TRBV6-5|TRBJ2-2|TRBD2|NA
TGTGCCAGCACCCCTGACGGGGGGGCCGGGGAGCTGTTTTTT
CASTPDGGAGELFF
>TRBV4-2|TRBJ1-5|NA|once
TGTGCCAGCAGCCCCGACAGGTATAATCAGCCCCAGCATTTT
CASSPDRYNQPQHF
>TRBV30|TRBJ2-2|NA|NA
TGTGCCTGGAGGGCACCAGGCCCGAACACCGGGGAGCTGTTTTTT
CAWRAPGPNTGELFF
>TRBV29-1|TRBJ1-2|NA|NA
TGCAGCGTTGACCCCTCGGGGGACTATGGCTACACCTTC
CSVDPSGDYGYTF
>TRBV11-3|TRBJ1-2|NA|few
TGTGCCAGCAGCTTATGGGGGCCTCCGGGTGGCTACACCTTC
CASSLWGPPGGYTF
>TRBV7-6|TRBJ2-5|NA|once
TGTGCCAGCAGCCCCATGCGAGAGACCCAGTACTTC
CASSPMRETQYF
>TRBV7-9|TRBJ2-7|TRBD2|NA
TGTGCCACCTACCCCCTAGCGGATCTTGGCGAGCAGTACTTC
CATYPLADLGEQYF
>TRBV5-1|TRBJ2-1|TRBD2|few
TGCGCCAGCAGCGGGGGACTAGCGGGCAATGAGCAGTTCTTC
CASSGGLAGNEQFF
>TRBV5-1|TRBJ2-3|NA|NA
TGCGCCAGCAGAGGGGGGTTTCTTGGCACAGATACGCAGTATTTT
CASRGGFLGTDTQYF
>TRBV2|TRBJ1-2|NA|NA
TGTGCCAGCAGCGGACAGTCTACCGTCTATGGCTACACCTTC
CASSGQSTVYGYTF
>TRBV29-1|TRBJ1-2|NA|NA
TGCAGCGTTGTTCGTACAAACTATGGCTACACCTTC
CSVVRTNYGYTF
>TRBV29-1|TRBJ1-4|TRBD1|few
TGCAGCGGCCGGGACAGGGGTAATGAAAAACTGTTTTTT
CSGRDRGNEKLFF
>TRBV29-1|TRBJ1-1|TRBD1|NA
TGCAGCGTCAAAGCAGGGGGCGTGGGGGGCACTGAAGCTTTCTTT
CSVKAGGVGGTEAFF
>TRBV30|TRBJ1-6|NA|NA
TGTGCCTGGAGCGGCTACGGGGATAATTCACCCCTCCACTTT
CAWSGYGDNSPLHF
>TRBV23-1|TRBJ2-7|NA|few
TGCGCCAGCAGTCAATCTGACGGATCCTACGAGCAGTACTTC
CASSQSDGSYEQYF
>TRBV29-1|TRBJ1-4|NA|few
TGCAGCGCTGGAATTGAAAAACTGTTTTTT
CSAGIEKLFF
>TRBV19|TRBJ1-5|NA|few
TGTGCCAGTAGTAAGGGGGGCTACAATCAGCCCCAGCATTTT
CASSKGGYNQPQHF
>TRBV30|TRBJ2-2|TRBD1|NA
TGTGCCTGGAGTGACGGGACAGTGAACACCGGGGAGCTGTTTTTT
CAWSDGTVNTGELFF
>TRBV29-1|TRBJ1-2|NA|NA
TGCAGCGTTGCGCCGGGACCTCTCTATGGCTACACCTTC
CSVAPGPLYGYTF
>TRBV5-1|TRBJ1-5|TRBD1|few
TGCGCCAGCAGCATCGACACAGGGGGACACCAGCCCCAGCATTTT
CASSIDTGGHQPQHF
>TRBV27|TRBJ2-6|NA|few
TGTGCCAGCAGTCATCTCCTGACTTTC
CASSHLLTF
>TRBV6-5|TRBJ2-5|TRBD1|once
TGTGCCAGCAGTACAGGGGGCGCGCGGTACTTC
CASSTGGARYF
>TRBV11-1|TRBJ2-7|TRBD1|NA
TGTGCCAGCAGATTGGACAGGGGTTCATCCTACGAGCAGTACTTC
CASRLDRGSSYEQYF
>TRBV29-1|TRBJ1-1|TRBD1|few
TGCAGCGTTGAACCGGGACAGGGAGTCGTGGGGTTAGCTTTCTTT
CSVEPGQGVVGLAFF
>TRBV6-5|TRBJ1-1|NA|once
TGTGCCAGCAGTTACAGGACACTGAACACTGAAGCTTTCTTT
CASSYRTLNTEAFF
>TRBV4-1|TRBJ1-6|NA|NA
TGCGCCAGCAGCAACAGGGAGAGCTCCTATAATTCACCCCTCCACTTT
CASSNRESSYNSPLHF
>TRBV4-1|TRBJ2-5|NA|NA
TGCGCCAGCAGCCAGGCCACTAACCGGGACAAAGAGACCCAGTACTTC
CASSQATNRDKETQYF